These 23 T cell receptor beta chains originate from one sample sequenced in a study of T cell repertoires in cytomegalovirus infection. From the reads, TCRdb called clonotypes with MiXCR, one entry per CDR3 protein. The sample holds 830,000 or so distinct CDR3 sequences; about 30% are singletons and the top ten take around 11%. Antigens of these TCRs are unknown. Sample: cultured CD8+ T cells from PBMCs, taken from culture after CMV antigen stimulation. These receptors came from a human donor in good health (CMV status not recorded). Some clones in this sample may be carry-over from other donors' samples.

V and J are TRBV6-6 and TRBJ1-2; TRBD1 aligns across 10 bases. V shed 11 bases, J shed 6 bases, and the junction held 15 bases outside the gene matches. The CDR3 sequence is 15 residues long. Germline-derived CDR1 and CDR2 are MNHNY and SVGAGI (reference sequence). CDR3 sequence: CAGTYSDRGQDGYTF. CDR3 coding DNA: TGTGCCGGCACCTACTCCGACAGGGGGCAAGATGGCTACACCTTC.

This clonotype was seen ten or more times. One end of the junction fails to match germline, which may point to a read error. The CDR3 DNA reads as TGTGCCAGCAGCTCCGGCGGAACCGTATCGGACTTC. Encoded protein: CASSSGGTVSDF. The rearrangement uses TRBV7-8 and TRBJ2-4; D gene uncertain. CDR3 length: 12 residues. CDR1 and CDR2 from the germline V gene are SGHVS and FQNEAQ.

The sample holds a few counts of this clonotype. This rearrangement joins TRBV10-2 to TRBJ1-5; tentative D call: TRBD1 (5 bases). V shed 8 bases and J shed 6 bases, with 14 bases lying between them. CDR1 is WSHSY and CDR2 is SAAADI in the germline V gene. The CDR3 is 13 residues long. The chain's CDR3 is CASRVGGGQPQHF. In DNA, the CDR3 is TGCGCCAGCCGCGTCGGGGGAGGTCAGCCCCAGCATTTT.

This clonotype was recorded a few times. The chain recombines TRBV12-5 with TRBJ1-1; D is unclear. The V gene lost 6 bases and the J gene lost 1 base, with 15 bases spanning the gap. Germline V gene data show CDR1 as LGHNT and CDR2 as FRNRAP. The length of the CDR3 is 15 residues. CDR3 residues: CASGTNGGRNTEAFF. The CDR3 DNA reads as TGTGCTAGTGGCACGAACGGTGGCAGGAACACTGAAGCTTTCTTT.

V is TRBV6-5 and J is TRBJ1-2; D gene uncertain. CDR1 is MNHEY and CDR2 is SVGAGI in the germline V gene. This CDR3 contains 12 residues. Trimming cost V 10 bases and J 1 base, with 10 bases left between them. CDR3 amino acids: CATGLLNYGYTF. The CDR3, as DNA: TGTGCCACCGGACTGCTTAACTATGGCTACACCTTC.

The chain recombines TRBV28 with TRBJ1-5; a possible D gene is TRBD1 (6 bases). The germline CDR1 and CDR2 sequences are MDHEN and SYDVKM. CDR3 size: 14 residues. The V end was cut by 3 bases, the J end by 7 bases, with 13 bases between. The chain's CDR3 is CASSFHYRDQPQHF. As DNA, the CDR3 is TGTGCCAGCAGTTTTCATTACAGGGACCAGCCCCAGCATTTT.

This clonotype has more than one count but fewer than ten. The chain carries TRBV6-1 and TRBJ1-2; D perhaps matches TRBD1 (5 bases). With 4 bases removed from V and 4 bases from J, the gap between germline ends came to 13 bases. The CDR3 extends over 14 amino acids. The germline gives CDR1 MNHNS, CDR2 SASEGT. CDR3 DNA: TGTGCCAGCAGTGCCTTAGGGGAGGTCTATGGCTACACCTTC. This gives the protein CASSALGEVYGYTF.

Ten or more counts support this clonotype. The chain uses TRBV18 and TRBJ1-4; no firm D call. V was trimmed by 3 bases and J by 12 bases, leaving 11 bases between them. Germline loops: CDR1 KGHSH, CDR2 LQKENI. The CDR3 covers 12 residues. In DNA, the CDR3 is TGTGCCAGCTCACCCGGGCACGGTGAACTGTTTTTT. Its translation: CASSPGHGELFF.

V usage is TRBV28 and J usage is TRBJ1-6; D is undetermined. Trimming removed 3 bases from V and 3 bases from J, with 3 bases in between. The germline CDR1 and CDR2 sequences are MDHEN and SYDVKM. The CDR3 spans 13 residues. This chain's CDR3 is CASSFNYNSPLHF. The CDR3 DNA follows: TGTGCCAGCAGTTTTAACTATAATTCACCCCTCCACTTT.

V and J are TRBV27 and TRBJ2-3; D is ambiguous. The CDR3 consists of 13 residues. From germline, CDR1 is MNHEY and CDR2 SMNVEV (reference sequence). Trimming removed 8 bases from V and 3 bases from J, with 12 bases in between. The CDR3 DNA reads as TGTGCCAGCGGCAACAGTTTGACAGATACGCAGTATTTT. It yields the protein CASGNSLTDTQYF.

The J gene is TRBJ2-3, the V gene TRBV19, with TRBD2 identical over 13 bases. J gave up 5 bases and V 3 bases, and 17 bases lay outside the gene matches. The CDR3 has 20 amino acids. The germline gives CDR1 LNHDA, CDR2 SQIVND (reference sequence). The CDR3 protein is CASSIAGRIGLAGELDTQYF. In DNA, the CDR3 is TGTGCCAGTAGTATCGCGGGAAGAATTGGACTAGCGGGGGAATTAGATACGCAGTATTTT. Full variable domain (remainder filled in from reference TRBV19 and TRBJ2-3): DGGITQSPKYLFRKEGQNVTLSCEQNLNHDAMYWYRQDPGQGLRLIYYSQIVNDFQKGDIAEGYSVSREKKESFPLTVTSAQKNPTAFYLCASSIAGRIGLAGELDTQYFGPGTRLTVL.

This clonotype was recorded a few times. V usage is TRBV7-2 and J usage is TRBJ2-2; 7 nucleotides agree with TRBD2. V was pared by 3 bases and J by 5 bases, with 6 bases of the junction left unmatched. The CDR3 totals 15 residues. Germline-derived CDR1 and CDR2 are SGHTA and FQGNSA. The CDR3 sequence is CASSLLGGVTGELFF. The DNA for the CDR3 is TGTGCCAGCAGCTTGTTGGGGGGGGTTACCGGGGAGCTGTTTTTT.

This rearrangement joins TRBV28 to TRBJ1-1; 7 positions agree with TRBD1. The CDR3 runs 16 residues. Germline CDR1 and CDR2: MDHEN and SYDVKM. V lost 2 bases and J lost 1; bases outside the gene matches: 7. The CDR3 here is CASSLPPGQENTEAFF. In DNA, the CDR3 is TGTGCCAGCAGTTTACCCCCTGGACAGGAGAACACTGAAGCTTTCTTT.

The chain combines TRBV6-1 with TRBJ2-1, with a possible D match to TRBD2 (5 bases). Trimming cost V 2 bases and J 3 bases, with 17 bases left between them. CDR1 is MNHNS and CDR2 is SASEGT in the germline V gene. The CDR3 spans 17 residues. This chain's CDR3 is CASSESSTGLIYNEQFF. CDR3 coding DNA: TGTGCCAGCAGTGAAAGTTCGACTGGACTTATCTACAATGAGCAGTTCTTC.

V is TRBV19 and J is TRBJ2-3; 7 bases match TRBD2. Looked up from germline, CDR1 is LNHDA and CDR2 is SQIVND (reference sequence). This CDR3 region has 15 residues. Trimming cost V 1 base and J 4 bases; bases outside gene matches: 5. This chain's CDR3 is CASSIGGGGADTQYF. Here the CDR3 DNA reads TGTGCCAGTAGTATAGGTGGCGGGGGTGCAGATACGCAGTATTTT.

J is TRBJ2-5 and V is TRBV29-1; 8 nucleotides line up with TRBD2. J gave up 4 bases and V 0 bases, and 13 bases lay outside the gene matches. In germline, CDR1 is SQVTM, CDR2 ANQGSEA. CDR3 length: 17 amino acids. CDR3 amino acids: CSVEDLRGGPKAETQYF. In nucleotides, the CDR3 is TGCAGCGTTGAAGATCTTCGGGGGGGGCCGAAAGCAGAGACCCAGTACTTC. The variable domain in full, with the rest retrieved from reference TRBV29-1 and TRBJ2-5, is SAVISQKPSRDICQRGTSLTIQCQVDSQVTMMFWYRQQPGQSLTLIATANQGSEATYESGFVIDKFPISRPNLTFSTLTVSNMSPEDSSIYLCSVEDLRGGPKAETQYFGPGTRLLVL.

V is TRBV3-1 and J is TRBJ2-5; 7 bases align to TRBD2. There are 16 residues in the CDR3. Germline V CDR1 and CDR2: LGHDT, YNNKEL (reference sequence). The V and J ends lost 3 bases and 5 bases, in that order; junction bases with no gene match: 12. CDR3 bases: TGTGCCAGCAGCCAGGCTTCCCGACTAGCTCGTGAGACCCAGTACTTC. Its protein product is CASSQASRLARETQYF.

The sample holds a few counts of this clonotype. This chain uses TRBV27 with TRBJ1-1; 7 bases align to TRBD1. The CDR3 loop spans 15 amino acids. V shed 6 bases and J 2 bases; nucleotides not matched to a gene: 9. CDR1 and CDR2 (germline): MNHEY, SMNVEV (reference sequence). Here the CDR3 DNA reads TGTGCCAGCAGCTCCACAGGGGCTTCTAACACTGAAGCTTTCTTT. Its translation is CASSSTGASNTEAFF.

This clonotype turned up a few times. The gene calls are TRBV6-2 or TRBV6-3 and TRBJ1-6; D remains ambiguous. V lost 5 bases, J lost 4 bases, and 12 bases lay in between. The germline CDR1 and CDR2 sequences are MNHEY and SVGEGT. The CDR3 has 15 residues. The CDR3 loop reads CASSGTRSYNSPLHF. Here the CDR3 DNA reads TGTGCCAGCAGTGGCACCCGGTCTTATAATTCACCCCTCCACTTT.

This clonotype has just a few counts. The gene calls are TRBV7-9 and TRBJ2-7, with TRBD1 matching 8 bases. J lost 2 bases, V lost 4 bases, and 19 bases had no gene match. This CDR3 contains 19 residues. In germline, CDR1 is SEHNR, CDR2 FQNEAQ (reference sequence). The DNA for the CDR3 is TGTGCCAGCAGCTCAACGGACAGGGAGGTTCCCACCCTTACCTACGAGCAGTACTTC. Its protein product is CASSSTDREVPTLTYEQYF.

This clonotype was counted many times. This sequence joins TRBV12-3 or TRBV12-4 and TRBJ2-3; 9 nucleotides agree with TRBD1. This CDR3 comprises 15 residues. V lost 3 bases to trimming and J lost 2 bases; unmatched junction nucleotides: 3. CDR3 sequence (DNA): TGTGCCAGCAGTTTCACAGGGGGCATCACAGATACGCAGTATTTT. Amino acids: CASSFTGGITDTQYF.

This clonotype was seen ten or more times. The rearrangement uses TRBV7-8 and TRBJ1-5; TRBD1 might be the D (6 bases). The germline V gene encodes CDR1 SGHVS and CDR2 FQNEAQ. V was shortened by 5 bases and J by 0 bases, with 20 bases between the two germline ends. This CDR3 has 18 amino acids. CDR3 nucleotides: TGTGCCAGCAGCGGACCAGCGGACAGTTTCTATAGCAATCAGCCCCAGCATTTT. Its protein product is CASSGPADSFYSNQPQHF.

The gene calls are TRBV4-3 and TRBJ2-5; D is perhaps TRBD2 (5 bases). The CDR3 runs to 16 residues. Germline-derived CDR1 and CDR2 are LGHNA and YSLEER. V lost 1 base and J lost 2, with 14 bases in between. CDR3 loop: CASSQVGDKRQETQYF. In DNA form, the CDR3 reads TGCGCCAGCAGCCAAGTCGGGGATAAAAGACAAGAGACCCAGTACTTC.